A selection of T cell receptor beta chains follows, all from one sample in a study of blood T cell repertoires in COVID-19. Profiling relied on immunoSEQ multiplex PCR, and the TCRdb table lists in-frame clones only, not all of them. This sample has under 300,000 clones, with approximately 87% found just once. Sequenced: peripheral blood. The receptors originated from a woman aged 30 to 39 with COVID-19, enrolled during active disease. Each CDR3 is given without its conserved first and last residue. Fields, in order: CDR3 protein, clone size, V gene, D gene. A D gene is named only where the DNA matches it firmly. Part of the rows lack a size; the others show once, few, many or a class for expanded clones.

ASSQDGTENQPQH	NA	TRBV4-2	TRBD1
ASSTALAGGSYEQY	few	TRBV7-8	TRBD2
ASSQALGPQH	NA	TRBV3-1/TRBV3-2	NA
SVNPRGSEAF	NA	TRBV29-1	NA
ASSLHPGGTEAF	NA	TRBV28	NA
ASKGQAGRQPQH	NA	TRBV6-5	TRBD1
ASSRPGQGDSPLH	NA	TRBV5-4	TRBD1
ASSFFQGQETQY	once	TRBV7-2	NA
ASSQEAWGLSYNEQF	NA	TRBV4-2	NA
ASSYSGVATNEKLF	NA	TRBV6-5	NA
ASSDHRFEAF	NA	TRBV5-1	NA
ASSQTHSGNTIY	once	TRBV3-1/TRBV3-2	NA
ASSLEQYYEQY	once	TRBV5-1	NA
ASGLDTSYEQY	NA	TRBV12-5	NA
ASSPLGGSEGTEAF	NA	TRBV18	NA
ASSLRQNNEQF	NA	TRBV9	NA
ASSSLAGAKNIQY	NA	TRBV13	NA
ASSFPGQGETQY	NA	TRBV5-1	TRBD1
ATSVVGVGTDTQY	NA	TRBV24-1	NA
SASQGFTEAF	NA	TRBV20-1	NA
ASSQTRSGNTIY	few	TRBV3-1/TRBV3-2	NA
ASSQAPEGATEAF	NA	TRBV4-1	NA
ASSWGQLRLDTQY	NA	TRBV6-5	TRBD1
ASISLPGGETQY	NA	TRBV6-5	NA
ASSFGTGLGYT	NA	TRBV5-6	TRBD1
ASSLKGGDTQY	NA	TRBV13	NA
ASSLGEGPQH	NA	TRBV7-9	NA
ASSLIRLAPYNEQF	NA	TRBV11-2	NA
ASSEAGQNLYGYT	NA	TRBV6-1	NA
ASGSGSYEQY	NA	TRBV6-5	NA
ASTRAGWRAQPQH	NA	TRBV6-5	NA
ASSGEVLAGSTDTQY	NA	TRBV7-6	TRBD2
ASSLRQEDPYEQY	NA	TRBV4-1	NA
ASSRGIGRYTEAF	NA	TRBV6-5	NA
ASSPFSSPFGTDTQY	NA	TRBV11-2	NA
ASTGTRGNTGELF	NA	TRBV11-2	TRBD2
ASSPKFMGGTQY	NA	TRBV28	NA
ASSSQGLYEQY	NA	TRBV12-3/TRBV12-4	NA
ASSDTTGWTSGGHEQF	NA	TRBV9	TRBD2
AVSAGESGGELF	NA	TRBV24-1	TRBD2
ASSSQGEGSSQPQH	NA	TRBV5-4	NA
ASSPVGGPNPINNSNQPQH	NA	TRBV18	NA
ASSSLPVRDSSNQPQH	NA	TRBV6-2/TRBV6-3	NA
ASSLATAGEQY	NA	TRBV5-4	NA
ASSRTRGEKLF	NA	TRBV6-5	NA
ASSQDIRGGQDTQY	NA	TRBV4-1	NA
ASSLIQGAIYEQY	NA	TRBV4-1	TRBD1
ASSLYGEQY	NA	TRBV5-4	NA
ASSVSGNPDTQY	NA	TRBV9	NA
ASSPIAGAGDTQY	NA	TRBV6-6	TRBD2
ASTRTSSTDTQY	once	TRBV2	NA
ASSQAPRTGSNEQY	NA	TRBV4-1	TRBD1